This T cell receptor beta chain derives from a study of chemoradiotherapy in HPV16-positive cancers. Study-level information: Candidate HPV-specific clones and shared TCR motifs came from two HPV16-positive patients.

The CDR3 contains 14 residues. Germline V CDR1 and CDR2: SEHNR, FQNEAQ (reference sequence). Trimming pared 3 bases from V and 4 bases from J, leaving 10 bases between. Concerning this clone: Antigen unknown.

Study conclusions and caveats: HPV-specific T cells were functionally defined from only a couple of HPV16-positive patients. Non-HPV-specific T cells did not expand in tumors during treatment, whereas candidate HPV-specific clones and E7-related motifs did.

TCRdb keeps only in-frame clones here, not all; method: immunoSEQ multiplex PCR. The sample holds approximately 23,000 clones, around 78% seen once. The sample here was taken from a patient who underwent chemoradiotherapy. This TCR came from a human donor with HPV-associated anogenital cancer. The chain couples TRBV7-9 to TRBJ2-1; D possibly uses TRBD1 or TRBD2 (5 bases each). The CDR3 DNA reads TGTGCCAGCAGCTTGGGGGACGGATACAATGAGCAGTTCTTC. Its translation: CASSLGDGYNEQFF.